Listed here are 21 T cell receptor beta chains from one sample, sequenced in a study of cytomegalovirus exposure and HLA in healthy donors. Method: immunoSEQ multiplex PCR; TCRdb's copy keeps in-frame clones and lacks some. The table lists more than 95,000 clones, roughly 87% of them singletons, with 1.1% in the top ten. The sample comprised PBMCs. Receptors were obtained from a young woman in good health and CMV-seronegative.

The gene calls are TRBV27 and TRBJ2-3, with D unclear. Looked up from germline, CDR1 is MNHEY and CDR2 is SMNVEV (reference sequence). Trimming left V 5 bases short and J 6 bases short, with 6 bases between. The length of the CDR3 is 11 residues. CDR3 amino acids: CASSPSDTQYF. In DNA, the CDR3 is TGTGCCAGCAGTCCTTCCGATACGCAGTATTTT.

The V call is TRBV5-1, the J call TRBJ2-5, with 10 bases aligning to TRBD2. CDR1 and CDR2 from the germline V gene are SGHRS and YFSETQ. V lost 4 bases and J lost 1; bases outside the gene matches: 16. CDR3 length: 19 residues. In DNA, the CDR3 is TGCGCCAGCAGCGCGGGACAGGCACCTAGCGGGGGACGCCAAGAGACCCAGTACTTC. It codes for CASSAGQAPSGGRQETQYF.

The J gene is TRBJ2-4, the V gene TRBV5-1; D unresolved. V shed 8 bases and J shed 7 bases, with 16 bases lying between them. The CDR3 totals 13 residues. Per the germline V gene, CDR1 is SGHRS and CDR2 is YFSETQ. CDR3 nucleotides: TGCGCCAGGCCAAAAGTAGAGTTGAACATTCAGTACTTC. Its translation: CARPKVELNIQYF.

This rearrangement joins TRBV30 to TRBJ2-6, with D possibly matching TRBD1 (6 bases). CDR1 is GTSNPN, CDR2 SVGIG, per germline (reference sequence). The V end was cut by 5 bases, the J end by 2 bases, with 10 bases between. The CDR3 extends over 14 amino acids. CDR3 loop: CAWDPGAGANVLTF. CDR3 sequence (DNA): TGTGCCTGGGATCCAGGGGCTGGGGCCAACGTCCTGACTTTC.

V is TRBV28 and J is TRBJ1-2; D is unresolved. Deletions cut 6 bases from V and 9 bases from J, with 20 bases between. The V gene's germline CDR1 is MDHEN and CDR2 SYDVKM. The CDR3 consists of 14 residues. CDR3 residues: CASSTLGLESSYTF. The CDR3 bases are TGTGCCAGCAGCACCCTCGGACTTGAATCTAGCTACACCTTC.

V is TRBV5-6 and J is TRBJ2-1; TRBD2 aligns across 10 bases. The germline CDR1 and CDR2 sequences are SGHDT and YYEEEE. The CDR3 has 15 residues. V gave up 0 bases and J gave up 7 bases; unmatched junction bases: 4. CDR3 bases: TGTGCCAGCAGCTTGGAACTAGCGGGGCGTAATGAGCAGTTCTTC. Its translation: CASSLELAGRNEQFF. Full variable domain (missing parts from reference TRBV5-6 and TRBJ2-1): DAGVTQSPTHLIKTRGQQVTLRCSPKSGHDTVSWYQQALGQGPQFIFQYYEEEERQRGNFPDRFSGHQFPNYSSELNVNALLLGDSALYLCASSLELAGRNEQFFGPGTRLTVL.

The chain links TRBV6-5 to TRBJ2-7; tentatively, D is TRBD1 (6 bases). This CDR3 contains 13 residues. V gave up 0 bases and J gave up 6 bases, with 9 bases separating them. CDR1 and CDR2 from the germline V gene are MNHEY and SVGAGI. The CDR3 loop reads CASSYSIGGEQYV. The CDR3 nucleotides read TGTGCCAGCAGTTACTCGATAGGGGGCGAGCAGTACGTC.

The chain employs TRBV18 and TRBJ2-5; TRBD1 matches 7 bases. The germline CDR1 and CDR2 sequences are KGHSH and LQKENI. The CDR3 totals 13 residues. With V trimmed by 6 bases and J by 3 bases, 4 bases remained unmatched. The CDR3 nucleotides are TGTGCCAGCTCCTCCGGGACAGAAGAGACCCAGTACTTC. Translated, it gives CASSSGTEETQYF.

This clone has a single count. This chain uses TRBV5-1 with TRBJ2-7; tentative D call: TRBD1 (6 bases). The CDR3 has 14 residues. The ends were cut back, 4 bases at V and 2 bases at J, with 13 bases in the middle. Germline V gene sequence: CDR1 SGHRS, CDR2 YFSETQ. CDR3 loop: CASSQTAGAYEQYF. The CDR3 coding sequence is TGCGCCAGCAGCCAAACCGCAGGGGCCTACGAGCAGTACTTC.

Only a few counts were recorded for this clone. V gene TRBV6-1 combines with J gene TRBJ2-7; tentative D call: TRBD1 (5 bases). The CDR3 spans 12 residues. CDR1 is MNHNS, CDR2 SASEGT, per germline. Between the trimmed V and J ends, which lost 3 bases and 2 bases, there was a span of 5 bases. CDR3: CASSEGPYEQYV. The CDR3 DNA reads as TGTGCCAGCAGTGAGGGGCCCTACGAGCAGTACGTC.

V usage is TRBV5-1 and J usage is TRBJ2-3; D not certain. Germline CDR1 is SGHRS and CDR2 is YFSETQ. V lost 0 bases and J lost 0, with 5 bases in between. The CDR3 runs 14 residues. Written as DNA, the CDR3 is TGCGCCAGCAGCTTGGCCGGGAGCACAGATACGCAGTATTTT. Its protein is CASSLAGSTDTQYF.

This chain links TRBV30 with TRBJ1-4, with D perhaps TRBD1 (6 bases). Germline CDR1 is GTSNPN and CDR2 is SVGIG (reference sequence). Trimming removed 3 bases from V and 4 bases from J, with 15 bases in between. The CDR3 covers 15 residues. In nucleotides, the CDR3 is TGTGCCTGGAGCAAGGGGGAAGGGCATAATGAAAAACTGTTTTTT. Its translation: CAWSKGEGHNEKLFF.

The chain couples TRBV30 to TRBJ1-4; no clear D. There are 14 residues in the CDR3. CDR1 and CDR2 from the germline V gene are GTSNPN and SVGIG (reference sequence). Trimming stripped 4 bases from V and 3 bases from J, with 12 bases between. CDR3 DNA: TGTGCCTGGACCTCTGGAGGATCTAATGAAAAACTGTTTTTT. Encoded protein: CAWTSGGSNEKLFF. The full variable domain, with the rest looked up from reference TRBV30 and TRBJ1-4, is SQTIHQWPATLVQPVGSPLSLECTVEGTSNPNLYWYRQAAGRGLQLLFYSVGIGQISSEVPQNLSASRPQDRQFILSSKKLLLSDSGFYLCAWTSGGSNEKLFFGSGTQLSVL.

The chain has TRBV29-1 and TRBJ2-5; weak D call: TRBD2 (6 bases). The V gene lost 6 bases and the J gene lost 1 base, with 15 bases spanning the gap. In germline, CDR1 is SQVTM, CDR2 ANQGSEA. The CDR3 covers 14 residues. The CDR3 sequence: CSVSPGTSQETQYF. CDR3 in DNA: TGCAGCGTCAGCCCCGGGACTTCCCAAGAGACCCAGTACTTC.

This clone was counted once. The chain employs TRBV6-1 and TRBJ2-1; 9 bases agree with TRBD1. This CDR3 comprises 13 residues. V lost 5 bases and J lost 8; bases outside the gene matches: 4. Germline CDR1 and CDR2: MNHNS and SASEGT. This CDR3 is CASSKRDRDEQFF. Written as DNA, the CDR3 is TGTGCCAGCAGTAAGCGGGACAGGGATGAGCAGTTCTTC.

CDR3 bases: TGCGCCAGCAGCTCCGGACTAGCGGGGGGAGGAGATACGCAGTATTTT. It translates to CASSSGLAGGGDTQYF. This chain joins TRBV5-1 and TRBJ2-3, with 14 positions matching TRBD2. CDR1 is SGHRS and CDR2 is YFSETQ in the germline V gene. CDR3 length: 16 residues. V lost 3 bases to trimming and J lost 5 bases; unmatched junction nucleotides: 5.

The rearrangement uses TRBV19 and TRBJ2-7, with a tentative D call TRBD1 (6 bases). The V gene's germline CDR1 is LNHDA and CDR2 SQIVND (reference sequence). The CDR3 is 15 amino acids. V was shortened by 8 bases and J by 4 bases, with 21 bases between the two germline ends. The CDR3 loop reads CASSPTGSDPYEQYF. Written as DNA, the CDR3 is TGTGCCAGTTCCCCGACAGGATCTGATCCGTACGAGCAGTACTTC.

The J gene is TRBJ2-1, the V gene TRBV2; 9 bases map to TRBD2. The CDR3 contains 15 residues. From germline, CDR1 is SNHLY and CDR2 FYNNEI. With V trimmed by 4 bases and J by 5 bases, 6 bases remained unmatched. CDR3 amino acids: CASSGSSGANNEQFF. The CDR3, as DNA: TGTGCCAGCAGTGGTTCTAGCGGGGCCAACAATGAGCAGTTCTTC.

The chain links TRBV10-1 to TRBJ2-3, with 9 bases matching TRBD2. Trimming cost V 5 bases and J 0 bases; bases outside gene matches: 3. Germline V gene data show CDR1 as WNHNN and CDR2 as SYGVQD (reference sequence). This CDR3 has 15 amino acids. The CDR3 bases are TGCGCCAGCAGTCCCGGGACTAGCAGCACAGATACGCAGTATTTT. Translating it yields CASSPGTSSTDTQYF.

V usage is TRBV5-8 and J usage is TRBJ2-3; the match to TRBD2 covers 8 bases. The CDR3 has 15 residues. The V and J ends lost 9 bases and 2 bases, in that order; junction bases with no gene match: 11. Germline loops: CDR1 SGHTS, CDR2 YDEGEE. CDR3 in DNA: TGTGCCAATTCGATCGGGACTAGTCTCACAGATACGCAGTATTTT. This codes for CANSIGTSLTDTQYF.

This clone was detected once. This sequence joins TRBV11-2 and TRBJ2-3, with unresolved D. The CDR3 loop spans 13 amino acids. With 2 bases removed from V and 0 bases from J, the gap between germline ends came to 3 bases. Germline V gene data show CDR1 as SGHAT and CDR2 as FQNNGV. The CDR3 reads CASSLPSTDTQYF. The CDR3 bases are TGTGCCAGCAGCTTACCTAGCACAGATACGCAGTATTTT.